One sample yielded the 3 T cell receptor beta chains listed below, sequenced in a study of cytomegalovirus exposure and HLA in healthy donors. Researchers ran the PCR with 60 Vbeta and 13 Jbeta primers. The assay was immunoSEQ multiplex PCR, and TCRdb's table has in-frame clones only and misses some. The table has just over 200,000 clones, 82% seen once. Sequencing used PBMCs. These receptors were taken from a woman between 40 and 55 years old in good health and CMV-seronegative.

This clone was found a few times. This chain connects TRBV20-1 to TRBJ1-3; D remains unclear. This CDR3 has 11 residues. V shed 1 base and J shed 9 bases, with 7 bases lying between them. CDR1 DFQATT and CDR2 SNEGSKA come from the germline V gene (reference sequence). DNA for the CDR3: TGCAGTGCTAGAGCGGGAGCCACCATATATTTT. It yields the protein CSARAGATIYF.

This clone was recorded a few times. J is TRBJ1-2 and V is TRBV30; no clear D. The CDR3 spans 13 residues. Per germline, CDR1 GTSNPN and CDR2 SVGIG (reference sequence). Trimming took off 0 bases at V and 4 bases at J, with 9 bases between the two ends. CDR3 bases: TGTGCCTGGAGTGTCCTTGGCCTCTATGGCTACACCTTC. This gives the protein CAWSVLGLYGYTF. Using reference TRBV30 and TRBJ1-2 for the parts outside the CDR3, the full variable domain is SQTIHQWPATLVQPVGSPLSLECTVEGTSNPNLYWYRQAAGRGLQLLFYSVGIGQISSEVPQNLSASRPQDRQFILSSKKLLLSDSGFYLCAWSVLGLYGYTFGSGTRLTVV.

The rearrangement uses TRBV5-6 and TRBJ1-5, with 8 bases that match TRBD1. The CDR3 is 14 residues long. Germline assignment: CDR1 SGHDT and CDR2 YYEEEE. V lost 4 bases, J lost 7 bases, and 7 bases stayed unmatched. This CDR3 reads CASSAQGVGQPQHF. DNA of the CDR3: TGTGCCAGCAGCGCACAGGGGGTAGGACAGCCCCAGCATTTT. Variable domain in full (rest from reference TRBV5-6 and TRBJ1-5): DAGVTQSPTHLIKTRGQQVTLRCSPKSGHDTVSWYQQALGQGPQFIFQYYEEEERQRGNFPDRFSGHQFPNYSSELNVNALLLGDSALYLCASSAQGVGQPQHFGDGTRLSIL.